Below are 17 T cell receptor beta chains sequenced from a single sample in a study of blood T cell repertoires in COVID-19. The assay was immunoSEQ multiplex PCR, and TCRdb's table has in-frame clones only and misses some. The sample records under 300,000 clones, around nine tenths being singletons. Material: peripheral blood. The receptors come from a man under 40 with COVID-19, enrolled during active disease.

The chain recombines TRBV5-1 with TRBJ1-5, with D hard to call. Trimming cost V 0 bases and J 8 bases, with 9 bases left between them. The CDR3 runs to 13 residues. Germline V gene sequence: CDR1 SGHRS, CDR2 YFSETQ. As DNA, the CDR3 is TGCGCCAGCAGCTTGGACCAGGTGAAGCCCCAGCATTTT. It encodes CASSLDQVKPQHF.

In this sample, this clone turned up many times. V is TRBV4-1 and J is TRBJ2-7; D possibly corresponds to TRBD2 (6 bases). V was clipped by 5 bases and J by 5 bases, with 22 bases between them. Germline CDR1 reads MGHRA; CDR2 reads YSYEKL. This CDR3 is 16 amino acids long. CDR3 sequence reads: CASSTRPREVKDEQYF. CDR3 sequence (DNA): TGCGCCAGCAGCACCCGCCCCAGGGAGGTGAAGGACGAGCAGTACTTC.

This clone has a single count. The V call is TRBV27, the J call TRBJ1-2; 12 nucleotides agree with TRBD1. V trimming: 6 bases; J trimming: 7 bases; junction bases outside the gene matches: 6. Germline V gene data show CDR1 as MNHEY and CDR2 as SMNVEV (reference sequence). This CDR3 contains 14 residues. In nucleotides, the CDR3 is TGTGCCAGCAGAGGGTGGGACAGGGGGCCTGGCTACACCTTC. The encoded protein is CASRGWDRGPGYTF.

This chain uses TRBV7-9 with TRBJ1-6; TRBD1 matches 7 bases. The CDR3 is 15 amino acids. The germline CDR1 and CDR2 sequences are SEHNR and FQNEAQ (reference sequence). The ends lost 5 bases at V and 5 bases at J; junction bases unmatched: 6. This chain's CDR3 is CASSTGTEHNSPLHF. In nucleotides, the CDR3 is TGTGCCAGCAGCACAGGGACAGAACATAATTCACCCCTCCACTTT.

Of note for this clone: This specimen includes other DNA sequences encoding the same CDR3. The rearrangement links TRBV6-1 to TRBJ2-7, with D possibly matching TRBD2 (5 bases). The V and J ends lost 3 bases and 3 bases respectively, with 6 bases between them. The germline V gene encodes CDR1 MNHNS and CDR2 SASEGT. There are 12 residues in the CDR3. The CDR3 reads CASSERVYEQYF. Here the CDR3 DNA reads TGTGCCAGCAGTGAGAGGGTCTACGAGCAGTACTTC.

CDR3 bases: TGTGCCAGCACCCCTGGACAGATTTTCAATGGCTACACCTTC. This codes for CASTPGQIFNGYTF. This chain joins TRBV7-9 and TRBJ1-2, with D possibly matching TRBD1 (6 bases). CDR3 length: 14 amino acids. Germline loops: CDR1 SEHNR, CDR2 FQNEAQ (reference sequence). The germline V and J ends were trimmed by 7 bases and 6 bases, with 18 bases remaining between them.

The CDR3 region has the DNA TGTGCCAGCAGCCCAACGACTAGCGGGAACGAGCAGTACTTC. Translation gives CASSPTTSGNEQYF. The gene calls are TRBV5-4 and TRBJ2-7, with 11 bases that match TRBD2. Losses at the gene ends were 4 bases for V and 5 bases for J; bases not matched to a gene: 5. The V gene's germline CDR1 is SGHNT and CDR2 YYREEE (reference sequence). CDR3 length: 14 amino acids.

This clone was seen a single time. The chain is built from TRBV18 and TRBJ2-1; TRBD2 aligns across 15 bases. CDR1 and CDR2 (germline): KGHSH, LQKENI. J gave up 1 base and V 0 bases, and 1 base lay outside the gene matches. CDR3 size: 18 residues. CDR3 sequence (DNA): TGTGCCAGCTCACCACCGGGACTAGCGGGGGGATCCTACAATGAGCAGTTCTTC. Protein: CASSPPGLAGGSYNEQFF.

The chain employs TRBV3-1 (or the pseudogene TRBV3-2) and TRBJ2-7; 9 bases map to TRBD1. V dropped 3 bases and J dropped 0; count of bases not matched to a gene: 9. Germline lookup yields CDR1 LGHDT and CDR2 YNNKEL (reference sequence). The CDR3 is made up of 17 amino acids. The CDR3 spells CASSHVAGTGSSYEQYF. For the CDR3, the DNA is TGTGCCAGCAGCCATGTTGCCGGGACAGGGAGCTCCTACGAGCAGTACTTC.

V usage is TRBV27 and J usage is TRBJ2-2; 7 nucleotides align to TRBD1. The germline V gene encodes CDR1 MNHEY and CDR2 SMNVEV (reference sequence). There are 15 residues in the CDR3. J gave up 5 bases and V 2 bases, and 5 bases lay outside the gene matches. The DNA of the CDR3 is TGTGCCAGCAGTTTAGGGACAGCCCCAACCGGGGAGCTGTTTTTT. This sequence encodes CASSLGTAPTGELFF.

The chain combines TRBV19 with TRBJ1-2; weak D call: TRBD1 (6 bases). The CDR3 totals 15 residues. V lost 5 bases and J lost 8, with 21 bases in between. Germline assignment: CDR1 LNHDA and CDR2 SQIVND (reference sequence). CDR3: CASSLTPGQTGGYTF. The CDR3 DNA reads as TGTGCCAGTAGTCTAACGCCGGGACAAACTGGGGGCTACACCTTC.

The V and J genes are TRBV28 and TRBJ2-7, with D maybe TRBD1 (6 bases). Deletions cut 4 bases from V and 6 bases from J, with 19 bases between. The CDR3 covers 15 residues. From germline, CDR1 is MDHEN and CDR2 SYDVKM. The DNA for the CDR3 is TGTGCCAGCAGTTACCAGGGGCCAGTAAAGGGCGAGCAGTACTTC. Protein: CASSYQGPVKGEQYF.

This chain uses TRBV3-1 (or the pseudogene TRBV3-2) with TRBJ2-7; D gene unclear. Trimming removed 0 bases from V and 3 bases from J, with 6 bases in between. The CDR3 totals 13 residues. Germline-derived CDR1 and CDR2 are LGHDT and YNNKEL (reference sequence). The CDR3: CASSQDLSYEQYF. The DNA for the CDR3 is TGTGCCAGCAGCCAAGATTTGAGCTACGAGCAGTACTTC.

The J gene is TRBJ1-3, the V gene TRBV5-1; no reliable D call. The CDR3 is made up of 18 amino acids. Germline values: CDR1 SGHRS, CDR2 YFSETQ. Trimming pared 0 bases from V and 0 bases from J, leaving 16 bases between. The DNA for the CDR3 is TGCGCCAGCAGCTTGGCCCCCCAGGATACTAGCTCTGGAAACACCATATATTTT. It codes for CASSLAPQDTSSGNTIYF.

V and J are TRBV29-1 and TRBJ2-7; TRBD1 matches at 10 bases. The germline V gene has CDR1 SQVTM and CDR2 ANQGSEA. The CDR3 extends over 13 amino acids. J lost 6 bases, V lost 5 bases, and 7 bases had no gene match. The CDR3 here is CSVCSGQGGEQYF. The CDR3 DNA reads TGCAGCGTTTGTTCAGGACAGGGGGGCGAGCAGTACTTC.

The chain carries TRBV5-6 and TRBJ2-1, with 13 nucleotides matching TRBD2. This CDR3 has 16 residues. CDR1 is SGHDT and CDR2 is YYEEEE in the germline V gene. V shed 5 bases, J shed 4 bases, and the junction held 6 bases outside the gene matches. DNA of the CDR3: TGTGCCAGCAGTGGACTAGCGGGGGAGACTTACAATGAGCAGTTCTTC. Amino acids: CASSGLAGETYNEQFF.

The V gene is TRBV7-9, the J gene TRBJ1-3; no reliable D call. The germline CDR1 and CDR2 sequences are SEHNR and FQNEAQ (reference sequence). V gave up 4 bases and J gave up 7 bases, with 14 bases separating them. The CDR3 is 14 residues long. CDR3 sequence reads: CASSYPSVRNTIYF. The CDR3 DNA sequence: TGTGCCAGCAGCTACCCATCTGTTCGGAACACCATATATTTT.